The 32 T cell receptor beta chains listed next were all sequenced from one sample in a study of human T cells and chemical hapten exposure. TCRdb reprocessed the RACE reads via MiXCR and lists one record per CDR3 protein. The sample holds about 39,000 distinct CDR3 sequences, 12% seen once. As for time point: patch test 3, about 24 weeks after DPC sensitization. Stated treatment: therapeutic diphenylcyclopropenone sensitization with weekly scalp DPC. Someone pulled total RNA out of unfractionated whole blood. The sequences come from whole blood, collected in connection with sensitization to the hapten diphenylcyclopropenone (DPC). These TCRs come from a woman aged 40 to 50 with alopecia areata. Some clones in this sample may be carry-over from other donors' samples.

This clonotype was recorded many times. This chain connects TRBV9 to TRBJ2-4; 7 bases fit TRBD1. CDR1 SGDLS and CDR2 YYNGEE come from the germline V gene. The CDR3 spans 17 residues. Unmatched junction bases numbered 10, after V lost 4 bases and J lost 0 bases. In DNA form, the CDR3 reads TGTGCCAGCAGCCTCACAGGGGAGCCCATAGCCAAAAACATTCAGTACTTC. Amino acid sequence: CASSLTGEPIAKNIQYF.

The J gene is TRBJ1-2, the V gene TRBV4-1, with TRBD1 identical over 9 bases. The CDR3 is made up of 16 amino acids. Germline V gives CDR1 MGHRA, CDR2 YSYEKL. V gave up 0 bases and J gave up 7 bases; unmatched junction bases: 9. Written as DNA, the CDR3 is TGCGCCAGCAGCCAAGATAGCGGGACAGGGACGTCTGGCTACACCTTC. This translates into CASSQDSGTGTSGYTF.

Note on this clonotype: A much larger clonotype is one base distant, so this may be a read error. The V and J genes are TRBV19 and TRBJ1-5; possibly TRBD1 for D (5 bases). Germline lookup yields CDR1 LNHDA and CDR2 SQIVND (reference sequence). This CDR3 is built from 13 residues. Deletions cut 5 bases from V and 6 bases from J, with 11 bases between. CDR3 DNA sequence: TGTGCCAGTAGTTTAGGGGTAGGTCAGCCCCAGCATTTT. Protein product: CASSLGVGQPQHF.

This clonotype showed up many times. The rearrangement joins TRBV20-1 to TRBJ1-3; D is ambiguous. V was shortened by 6 bases and J by 8 bases, with 11 bases between the two germline ends. This CDR3 has 11 residues. Germline V CDR1 and CDR2: DFQATT, SNEGSKA (reference sequence). The CDR3 DNA reads as TGCAGTGCCAGTCTTGAGGACACCATATATTTT. Translated, it gives CSASLEDTIYF.

This clonotype showed up many times. The chain joins TRBV28 to TRBJ2-7; 15 bases fit TRBD2. This CDR3 spans 18 amino acids. V was clipped by 4 bases and J by 4 bases; unmatched bases: 11. Germline CDR1 reads MDHEN; CDR2 reads SYDVKM. The CDR3 here is CASSWAGLAGGPKYEQYF. The CDR3 DNA sequence: TGTGCCAGCAGTTGGGCCGGACTAGCGGGAGGGCCAAAGTACGAGCAGTACTTC.

This clonotype was observed a handful of times. This rearrangement joins TRBV29-1 to TRBJ2-3; the D gene is possibly TRBD1 (6 bases). The CDR3 has 13 residues. CDR1 and CDR2 from the germline V gene are SQVTM and ANQGSEA. The ends were cut back, 3 bases at V and 3 bases at J, with 10 bases in the middle. The CDR3 loop is CSVEPQGTDTQYF. The CDR3 region has the DNA TGCAGCGTTGAGCCACAGGGTACAGATACGCAGTATTTT.

The gene calls are TRBV20-1 and TRBJ1-2, with D unclear. Germline V gene data show CDR1 as DFQATT and CDR2 as SNEGSKA (reference sequence). The CDR3 has 14 amino acids. V lost 1 base and J lost 4, with 13 bases in between. CDR3 DNA sequence: TGCAGTGCTAGAGTAGCCAAATCCGTCTATGGCTACACCTTC. It specifies CSARVAKSVYGYTF.

This clonotype was recorded at least ten times. The V gene is TRBV2, the J gene TRBJ2-4; D call uncertain. Germline V CDR1 and CDR2: SNHLY, FYNNEI. The CDR3 extends over 12 amino acids. The V and J ends lost 8 bases and 7 bases respectively, with 12 bases between them. CDR3 nucleotides: TGTGCCAGCTTATTGGTAGAGAACATTCAGTACTTC. It encodes CASLLVENIQYF.

This clonotype appeared many times. This chain links TRBV30 with TRBJ1-4, with D maybe TRBD1 (5 bases). In germline, CDR1 is GTSNPN, CDR2 SVGIG (reference sequence). Trimming removed 3 bases at V and 8 bases at J, with 16 bases between. The CDR3 is 14 residues long. In nucleotides, the CDR3 is TGTGCCTGGAGCGCCAAGGGGACCCAAGAAAAACTGTTTTTT. Translated: CAWSAKGTQEKLFF.

This chain connects TRBV28 to TRBJ2-3; D assignment may be TRBD1 or TRBD2 (6 bases each). This CDR3 is 15 amino acids long. Between the trimmed V and J ends, which lost 5 bases and 4 bases, there was a span of 16 bases. CDR1 and CDR2 from the germline V gene are MDHEN and SYDVKM. This CDR3 is CASSRRQERADTQYF. CDR3 in DNA: TGTGCCAGCAGTCGTAGACAGGAGCGGGCAGATACGCAGTATTTT.

V usage is TRBV4-3 and J usage is TRBJ1-4; tentatively, D is TRBD1 (6 bases). V dropped 3 bases and J dropped 0 bases, with 11 bases sitting between them. Looked up from germline, CDR1 is LGHNA and CDR2 is YSLEER. This CDR3 region has 16 residues. CDR3 region: CASSQGGPATNEKLFF. The CDR3 DNA is TGCGCCAGCAGCCAGGGGGGGCCAGCAACTAATGAAAAACTGTTTTTT.

Only a few counts were recorded for this clonotype. The chain joins TRBV7-9 to TRBJ2-3; D not resolved. V was clipped by 2 bases and J by 0 bases, with 9 bases between them. Germline CDR1 SEHNR, CDR2 FQNEAQ (reference sequence). The CDR3 is made up of 15 amino acids. This CDR3 is CASSLWVTSTDTQYF. The CDR3 DNA reads TGTGCCAGCAGCTTATGGGTTACTAGCACAGATACGCAGTATTTT.

The chain links TRBV2 to TRBJ2-7; no firm D call. This CDR3 region has 12 residues. V was trimmed by 6 bases and J by 7 bases, leaving 13 bases between them. CDR1 and CDR2 from the germline V gene are SNHLY and FYNNEI. The CDR3 coding sequence is TGTGCCAGCAGGGCCCCCGCTAGGGAGCAGTACTTC. Translated: CASRAPAREQYF.

This clonotype was counted only a few times. This chain connects TRBV12-3 or TRBV12-4 to TRBJ2-7, with a tentative D call TRBD1 (6 bases). The CDR3 consists of 13 residues. V shed 5 bases and J shed 3 bases, with 11 bases lying between them. CDR3 nucleotides: TGTGCCAGCAGTATAACAGGGCGCTACGAGCAGTACTTC. As protein: CASSITGRYEQYF.

This clonotype was seen only a few times. The chain carries TRBV28 and TRBJ1-1, with D hard to call. The germline gives CDR1 MDHEN, CDR2 SYDVKM. The V and J ends lost 4 bases and 10 bases respectively, with 16 bases between them. The CDR3 loop spans 13 amino acids. DNA for the CDR3: TGTGCCAGCAGTTCTTGGCAGGCTGTTTTAGCTTTCTTT. Translation gives CASSSWQAVLAFF.

This clonotype has only a few counts. The rearrangement uses TRBV29-1 and TRBJ2-1; 7 nucleotides line up with TRBD1. Germline loops: CDR1 SQVTM, CDR2 ANQGSEA. This CDR3 spans 12 amino acids. Trimming cost V 5 bases and J 8 bases; bases outside gene matches: 6. DNA of the CDR3: TGCAGCGTTTCAGGGGGTATACATGAGCAGTTCTTC. Its protein is CSVSGGIHEQFF.

This clonotype came up many times. The genes are TRBV20-1 and TRBJ2-7, with TRBD2 identical over 8 bases. CDR3 length equals 15 residues. The trim removed 6 bases at V and 3 bases at J, leaving 13 bases unmatched. CDR1 is DFQATT and CDR2 is SNEGSKA in the germline V gene (reference sequence). CDR3 region: CSALDEPRGGYEQYF. CDR3 nucleotides: TGCAGTGCACTAGATGAGCCCCGGGGGGGCTACGAGCAGTACTTC.

In this sample, this clonotype turned up many times. The rearrangement joins TRBV19 to TRBJ1-2; D gene unclear. The V end was cut by 3 bases, the J end by 8 bases, with 13 bases between. Germline CDR1 LNHDA, CDR2 SQIVND (reference sequence). This CDR3 contains 13 residues. The CDR3 is CASSIWAMSGYTF. The CDR3 DNA is TGTGCCAGTAGTATTTGGGCGATGAGCGGCTACACCTTC.

This clonotype appeared a few times. The chain uses TRBV28 and TRBJ1-4; D uncertain. The V gene lost 8 bases and the J gene lost 7 bases, with 5 bases spanning the gap. Germline lookup yields CDR1 MDHEN and CDR2 SYDVKM. CDR3 length: 10 amino acids. The CDR3 DNA sequence: TGTGCCAGCCGGGCTGAAAAACTGTTTTTT. It specifies CASRAEKLFF.

V is TRBV2 and J is TRBJ2-3; no clear D gene. There are 15 residues in the CDR3. Trimming cost V 4 bases and J 0 bases, with 11 bases left between them. Germline-derived CDR1 and CDR2 are SNHLY and FYNNEI. CDR3 coding DNA: TGTGCCAGCAGTGCTCAGCGCCCTAGCACAGATACGCAGTATTTT. Encoded protein: CASSAQRPSTDTQYF.

J is TRBJ2-1 and V is TRBV30, with 9 positions matching TRBD2. CDR3 length: 14 residues. V lost 5 bases, J lost 3 bases, and 5 bases stayed unmatched. The germline V gene has CDR1 GTSNPN and CDR2 SVGIG (reference sequence). Here the CDR3 DNA reads TGTGCCTGGGCGGGGGGGCTGTTCTACAATGAGCAGTTCTTC. Its protein is CAWAGGLFYNEQFF.

There are many counts of this clonotype. The gene calls are TRBV28 and TRBJ2-1; TRBD1 agrees at 7 bases. The CDR3 consists of 15 residues. Unmatched junction bases numbered 11, after V lost 7 bases and J lost 5 bases. CDR1 and CDR2 from the germline V gene are MDHEN and SYDVKM. The CDR3 bases are TGTGCCAGCACACCAAATCCGGGACAGCACAATGAGCAGTTCTTC. Translation gives CASTPNPGQHNEQFF.

This clonotype was counted only a few times. This chain joins TRBV7-2 and TRBJ2-1; D uncertain. Germline V lookup: CDR1 SGHTA, CDR2 FQGNSA. V was cut by 5 bases and J by 0 bases, with 5 bases left in between. The CDR3 loop spans 13 amino acids. CDR3 residues: CASSPSSYNEQFF. CDR3 DNA sequence: TGTGCCAGCAGCCCGAGCTCCTACAATGAGCAGTTCTTC.

This chain links TRBV18 with TRBJ2-1; D is undetermined. The CDR3 consists of 14 residues. Germline CDR1 and CDR2: KGHSH and LQKENI. V was clipped by 0 bases and J by 9 bases, with 12 bases between them. The CDR3, as DNA: TGTGCCAGCTCACCACCGGTCGCGGTGGGTGAGCAGTTCTTC. The encoded protein is CASSPPVAVGEQFF.

J is TRBJ1-1 and V is TRBV5-1; D unresolved. The CDR3 is made up of 14 amino acids. Per the germline V gene, CDR1 is SGHRS and CDR2 is YFSETQ. Trimming removed 5 bases at V and 2 bases at J, with 13 bases between. For the CDR3, the DNA is TGCGCCAGCAGATGGGGATCCCACAACACTGAAGCTTTCTTT. The encoded protein is CASRWGSHNTEAFF.

A few counts support this clonotype. CDR3 DNA sequence: TGTGCCAGCAGCCAAGATCCAGCAGCCTACAATGAGCAGTTCTTC. This codes for CASSQDPAAYNEQFF. This rearrangement joins TRBV3-1 to TRBJ2-1, with no clear D. The germline V gene has CDR1 LGHDT and CDR2 YNNKEL (reference sequence). The CDR3 extends over 15 amino acids. V dropped 0 bases and J dropped 2 bases, with 8 bases sitting between them.

This clonotype occurred many times. The rearrangement links TRBV7-2 to TRBJ2-1, with D hard to call. This CDR3 is built from 12 residues. Between the trimmed V and J ends, which lost 5 bases and 9 bases, there was a span of 11 bases. Looked up from germline, CDR1 is SGHTA and CDR2 is FQGNSA. CDR3 nucleotides: TGTGCCAGCAGCCTCCAATTGGGTGAGCAGTTCTTC. Protein: CASSLQLGEQFF.

J is TRBJ1-2 and V is TRBV10-3, with D unclear. CDR3 length equals 12 residues. Deletions cut 6 bases from V and 7 bases from J, with 12 bases between. Germline CDR1 is ENHRY and CDR2 is SYGVKD. CDR3 sequence: CAIRNSTGGYTF. CDR3 DNA sequence: TGTGCCATCAGGAACTCCACGGGTGGCTACACCTTC.

This clonotype was counted many times. The chain has TRBV6-2 or TRBV6-3 and TRBJ2-3; D call uncertain. The V end was cut by 7 bases, the J end by 0 bases, with 8 bases between. CDR3 length equals 13 residues. Germline V gene data show CDR1 as MNHEY and CDR2 as SVGEGT. The CDR3 here is CASKIDSTDTQYF. The CDR3 bases are TGTGCCAGCAAAATAGACAGCACAGATACGCAGTATTTT.

The sample holds a few counts of this clonotype. The rearrangement joins TRBV2 to TRBJ1-4; no firm D call. The CDR3 totals 13 residues. Germline loops: CDR1 SNHLY, CDR2 FYNNEI. Trimming pared 6 bases from V and 3 bases from J, leaving 8 bases between. CDR3 DNA: TGTGCCAGCAGGCGGGGTGCTAATGAAAAACTGTTTTTT. Translation gives CASRRGANEKLFF.

This clonotype was seen many times. The chain carries TRBV7-6 and TRBJ1-2; D is ambiguous. Trimming removed 0 bases at V and 8 bases at J, with 13 bases between. CDR1 SGHVS and CDR2 FNYEAQ come from the germline V gene. This CDR3 spans 14 amino acids. The CDR3 DNA reads TGTGCCAGCAGCTTAGCCCCTTACGAGCGGGGCTACACCTTC. Its protein is CASSLAPYERGYTF.

This clonotype has a count of ten or more. The rearrangement uses TRBV10-3 and TRBJ2-5; 9 nucleotides agree with TRBD1. Germline CDR1 is ENHRY and CDR2 is SYGVKD. This CDR3 has 15 residues. V lost 4 bases to trimming and J lost 2 bases; unmatched junction nucleotides: 5. CDR3 protein: CAISALGQGQETQYF. The CDR3 DNA sequence: TGTGCCATCAGTGCCCTGGGACAGGGACAAGAGACCCAGTACTTC.